This T cell receptor beta chain was obtained from a study of tumor-infiltrating lymphocytes in primary liver carcinoma. Study in general: Stage T1-T3 N0M0 tumors spanned roughly 4.2 to 11 cm. Study results and caveats: Among the pair types, tumor region pairs showed more overlap than tumor-adjacent and tumor-blood pairs.

Total RNA and DNA came together from approximately 20-30 mg of bulk tissue without cell sorting. A primer matching the constant region was used to make TCR beta cDNA from 500 to 650 ng of total RNA. Sequencing libraries for TCR beta derived from three nested multiplex PCR rounds that used slightly modified ARM-PCR. Each CDR3 protein is one row after TCRdb ran MiXCR on the multiplex PCR reads. The top ten hold 9.5% of the sample, which has about 99,000 distinct CDR3 sequences, 69% seen once. This clonotype was detected ten times or more. Its antigen is unidentified. The receptor was derived from a woman aged 55-69 years with primary liver carcinoma and hepatitis B virus infection. Sequencing was done on a sample of liver tumor tissue from sampling region 5. As to subset: tumor region T5, tumor centre.

The CDR3 DNA follows: TGTGCCAGCAGTTTTGGGGTTTATAGCACTGAAGCTTTCTTT. Its protein is CASSFGVYSTEAFF. The V gene is TRBV6-6, the J gene TRBJ1-1; D remains unclear. CDR1 is MNHNY and CDR2 is SVGAGI in the germline V gene (reference sequence). Trimming took 4 bases from V and 4 from J, leaving 13 bases between them. This CDR3 contains 14 residues.